The 4 T cell receptor beta chains in this list originate from one sample, sequenced in a study of T cell responses to AZD1222 COVID-19 vaccine. Using immunoSEQ multiplex PCR, the repertoire was profiled, and TCRdb retains in-frame clones only, with some absent. The sample carries over 150,000 clones, approximately 86% recorded once. The sequencing here drew on peripheral blood, taken on day 0 of AZD1222 vaccination. Every receptor here comes from an adult in good health.

This chain connects TRBV7-9 to TRBJ1-1; the D is unclear. Germline V CDR1 and CDR2: SEHNR, FQNEAQ (reference sequence). The CDR3 length is 14 residues. Trimming removed 2 bases from V and 6 bases from J, with 13 bases in between. The CDR3 DNA sequence: TGTGCCAGCAGCTTAAACCTCGAGGGAGCTGAAGCTTTCTTT. This gives the protein CASSLNLEGAEAFF.

A remark on this clone: At one end, the junction sequence differs from germline, possibly due to a read error. Other DNA sequences from this sample encode an identical CDR3 as well. The chain combines TRBV3-1 (or the pseudogene TRBV3-2) with TRBJ2-1; D is unclear. The CDR3 contains 12 residues. Germline CDR1 is LGHDT and CDR2 is YNNKEL (reference sequence). The DNA of the CDR3 is TGTGCCAGCAGCCACTCCAACAATGAGCAGTTCTTC. This codes for CASSHSNNEQFF.

The V and J genes are TRBV3-1 (or the pseudogene TRBV3-2) and TRBJ2-2; 8 bases line up with TRBD2. Germline CDR1 LGHDT, CDR2 YNNKEL (reference sequence). This CDR3 region has 17 residues. With 5 bases clipped from V and 7 bases from J, the junction kept 15 bases outside the gene matches. The CDR3 nucleotides are TGTGCCAGCAGCGAAGGGACGGGAGGGCCGTATGGCGGGGAGCTGTTTTTT. Its protein is CASSEGTGGPYGGELFF.

This chain's CDR3 is CASSRQGALPEAFF. In DNA form, the CDR3 reads TGTGCCAGCAGCCGACAGGGGGCCCTCCCTGAAGCTTTCTTT. The gene calls are TRBV3-1 (or the pseudogene TRBV3-2) and TRBJ1-1, with 10 bases that match TRBD1. The V gene's germline CDR1 is LGHDT and CDR2 YNNKEL (reference sequence). This CDR3 contains 14 residues. J lost 6 bases, V lost 4 bases, and 5 bases had no gene match.